This TCR beta chain was sequenced during a study of shared clonotypes between healthy human individuals. Study results and limitations: What rarefaction showed was incomplete sorted-subset sequencing despite large depth. Naive CD4 clonotype sharing across a few donors was 4% to 5.5%.

With regard to this clone: Its target is unknown.

Method: immunoSEQ multiplex PCR; TCRdb's copy keeps in-frame clones and lacks some. Among about 380,000 clones listed, approximately 96% were seen once. Healthy HIV-negative adults with no recent acute infections or vaccinations were recruited as donors. Trimming cost V 5 bases and J 2 bases, with 11 bases left between them. This CDR3 has 14 amino acids. Germline CDR1 MNHNS, CDR2 SASEGT. This TCR derives from a man in his thirties or forties in good health. Sequencing input: memory CD8+ T cells sorted from blood. Subset indicated: CD45RO+ cells pooled with CCR7-negative TemRA cells. The rearrangement uses TRBV6-1 and TRBJ2-3, with D possibly being TRBD1 or TRBD2 (6 bases each). DNA of the CDR3: TGTGCCAGCAGTCCGGGGGCCCACACAGATACGCAGTATTTT. Translating it yields CASSPGAHTDTQYF.